This T cell receptor beta chain was captured by sequencing in a study of vaccination and CD4 T cells after COVID-19. For the study at large: Stimulation of cells relied on overlapping spike peptides derived from SARS-CoV-2, HCoV-NL63, HCoV-OC43 and HCoV-229E.

Once obtained from cultured CD4+ T cells, the DNA was sequenced using the Oncomine TCR Beta short-read assay. One entry per CDR3 protein results from TCRdb running MiXCR on the PCR reads. The sample consists of around 15,000 distinct CDR3 sequences, around three fifths of them appearing once. The germline V and J ends were trimmed by 1 base and 7 bases, with 10 bases remaining between them. Germline values: CDR1 SGHTA, CDR2 FQGNSA. The CDR3 has 13 residues. In the case of this clonotype: Its target is not known.

The sample's treatment: roughly 10-day PBMC culture with coronavirus spike peptide pools or control peptides (ViraFEST assay). Sample: CD4+ T cells from blood, cultured in vitro. The chain carries TRBV7-2 and TRBJ2-5, with D unclear. This receptor was identified in a human donor who had recovered from COVID-19. The CDR3 sequence is CASSLEERRTQYF. CDR3 nucleotide sequence: TGTGCCAGCAGCTTAGAGGAGCGACGGACCCAGTACTTC.